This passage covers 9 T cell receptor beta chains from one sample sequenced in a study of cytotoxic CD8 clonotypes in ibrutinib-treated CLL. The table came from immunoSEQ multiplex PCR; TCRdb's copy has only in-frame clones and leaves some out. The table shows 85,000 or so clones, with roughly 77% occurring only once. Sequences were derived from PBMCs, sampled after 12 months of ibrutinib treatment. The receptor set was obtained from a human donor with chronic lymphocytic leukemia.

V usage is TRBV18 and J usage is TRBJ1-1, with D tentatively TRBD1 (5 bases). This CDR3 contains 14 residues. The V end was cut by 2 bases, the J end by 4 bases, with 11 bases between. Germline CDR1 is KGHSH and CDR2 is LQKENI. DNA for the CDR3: TGTGCCAGCTCACCAGGCCCGGGGGGCACTGAAGCTTTCTTT. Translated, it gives CASSPGPGGTEAFF.

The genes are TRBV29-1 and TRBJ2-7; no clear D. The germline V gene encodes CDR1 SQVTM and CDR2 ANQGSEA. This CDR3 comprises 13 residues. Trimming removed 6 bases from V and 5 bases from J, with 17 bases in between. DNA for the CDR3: TGCAGCGTCGAGGATCTCCTAAGGAACGAGCAGTACTTC. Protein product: CSVEDLLRNEQYF.

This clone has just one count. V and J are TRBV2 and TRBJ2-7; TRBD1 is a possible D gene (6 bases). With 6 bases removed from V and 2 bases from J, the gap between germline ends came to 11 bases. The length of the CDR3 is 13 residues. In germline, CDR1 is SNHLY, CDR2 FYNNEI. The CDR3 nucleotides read TGTGCCAGCAGAGGGACAATCCCCTACGAGCAGTACTTC. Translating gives CASRGTIPYEQYF.

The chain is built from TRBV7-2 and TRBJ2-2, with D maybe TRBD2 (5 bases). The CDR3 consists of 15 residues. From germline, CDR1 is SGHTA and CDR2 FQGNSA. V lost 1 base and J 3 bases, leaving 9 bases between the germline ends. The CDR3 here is CASSLGRADTGELFF. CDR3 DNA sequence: TGTGCCAGCAGCTTAGGGCGGGCCGACACCGGGGAGCTGTTTTTT.

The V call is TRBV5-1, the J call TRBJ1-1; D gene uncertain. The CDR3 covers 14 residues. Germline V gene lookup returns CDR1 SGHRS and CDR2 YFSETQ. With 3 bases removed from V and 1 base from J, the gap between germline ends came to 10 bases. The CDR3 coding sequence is TGCGCCAGCAGCTCCGTGCGGGGGAACACTGAAGCTTTCTTT. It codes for CASSSVRGNTEAFF.

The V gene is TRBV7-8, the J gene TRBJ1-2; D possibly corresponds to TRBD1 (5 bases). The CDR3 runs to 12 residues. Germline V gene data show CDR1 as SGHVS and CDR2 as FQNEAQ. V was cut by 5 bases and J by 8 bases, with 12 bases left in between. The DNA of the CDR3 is TGTGCCAGCAGCCGGGCCGGGGACGGCTACACCTTC. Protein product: CASSRAGDGYTF.

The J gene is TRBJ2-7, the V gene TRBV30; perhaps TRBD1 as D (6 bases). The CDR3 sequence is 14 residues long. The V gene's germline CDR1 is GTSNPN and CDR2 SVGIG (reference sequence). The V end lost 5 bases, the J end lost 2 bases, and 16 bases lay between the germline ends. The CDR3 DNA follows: TGTGCCTGGGGCCGGAAACAGGGTCCCTACGAGCAGTACTTC. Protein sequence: CAWGRKQGPYEQYF.

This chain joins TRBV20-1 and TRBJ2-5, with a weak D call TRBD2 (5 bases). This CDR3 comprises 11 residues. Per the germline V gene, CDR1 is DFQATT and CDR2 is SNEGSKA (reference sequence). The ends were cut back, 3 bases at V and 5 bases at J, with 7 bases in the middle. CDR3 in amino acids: CSARRAETQYF. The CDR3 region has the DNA TGCAGTGCTAGGCGGGCGGAGACCCAGTACTTC.

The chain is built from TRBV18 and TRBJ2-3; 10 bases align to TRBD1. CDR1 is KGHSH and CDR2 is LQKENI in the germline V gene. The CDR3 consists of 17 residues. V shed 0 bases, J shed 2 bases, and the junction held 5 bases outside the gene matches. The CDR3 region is CASSPPRQGAVTDTQYF. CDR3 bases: TGTGCCAGCTCACCACCGAGACAGGGGGCAGTCACAGATACGCAGTATTTT.